The 26 T cell receptor beta chains presented below share a single source sample, sequenced in a study of Ad26.COV2.S vaccination and SARS-CoV-2 variants (dated by TCRdb to about 2021). Library preparation employed the immunoSEQ multiplex PCR assay. Entries here come from immuneACCESS through TCRdb and include only in-frame sequences with V and J called. Some clones fail to appear in such tables; in the studies checked, an unresolved V gene covers under half of the shortfall, and the cause of the remainder is unknown. The sample table contains some 400,000 clones; only one count was recorded for approximately 91% of them. Under 2% of the sample is in the top ten clones. In light of the paper, this sample's treatment or condition label describes: some 20 received Ad26.COV2.S at low or high dose, single or two shots; about 5 received placebo; per-sample allocation not given. For vaccine and placebo recipients, the sequenced repertoires came from samples collected on day 63 after the first injection.

The sequenced sample was peripheral blood, obtained in a trial of Ad26.COV2.S vaccine versus placebo. These TCRs come from a person aged 18-65 years who received the Ad26.COV2.S COVID-19 vaccine or a placebo.

The V call is TRBV5-8, the J call TRBJ1-1; D ambiguous. The CDR3 extends over 14 amino acids. The germline V gene has CDR1 SGHTS and CDR2 YDEGEE. Trimming stripped 4 bases from V and 0 bases from J, with 10 bases between. CDR3 in amino acids: CASSGPPMNTEAFF. The CDR3 DNA sequence: TGTGCCAGCAGCGGCCCACCCATGAACACTGAAGCTTTCTTT. The entire variable domain, with the rest obtained from reference TRBV5-8 and TRBJ1-1, is as follows: EAGVTQSPTHLIKTRGQQATLRCSPISGHTSVYWYQQALGLGLQFLLWYDEGEERNRGNFPPRFSGRQFPNYSSELNVNALELEDSALYLCASSGPPMNTEAFFGQGTRLTVV.

V usage is TRBV7-2 and J usage is TRBJ2-2; no firm D call. Germline V gene data show CDR1 as SGHTA and CDR2 as FQGNSA. The V and J ends lost 5 bases and 4 bases respectively, with 17 bases between them. The CDR3 contains 16 residues. The CDR3 sequence is CASSLARVLGTGELFF. Here the CDR3 DNA reads TGTGCCAGCAGCCTCGCTAGAGTATTGGGCACCGGGGAGCTGTTTTTT.

The gene calls are TRBV6-5 and TRBJ2-5; D may be TRBD2 (5 bases). The V and J ends lost 6 bases and 4 bases respectively, with 15 bases between them. Germline assignment: CDR1 MNHEY and CDR2 SVGAGI. The CDR3 runs 14 residues. CDR3 sequence: CASSPHGSGETQYF. The CDR3 DNA sequence: TGTGCCAGCAGCCCGCACGGCAGCGGAGAGACCCAGTACTTC.

As DNA, the CDR3 is TGCGCCAGCAGCAACCGGGAGGCCCTCTACAATGAGCAGTTCTTC. It translates to CASSNREALYNEQFF. J is TRBJ2-1 and V is TRBV5-1; 7 nucleotides agree with TRBD2. V was clipped by 4 bases and J by 3 bases; unmatched bases: 7. The CDR3 loop spans 15 amino acids. Germline CDR1 reads SGHRS; CDR2 reads YFSETQ. Using reference TRBV5-1 and TRBJ2-1 for the parts outside the CDR3, the full variable domain is KAGVTQTPRYLIKTRGQQVTLSCSPISGHRSVSWYQQTPGQGLQFLFEYFSETQRNKGNFPGRFSGRQFSNSRSEMNVSTLELGDSALYLCASSNREALYNEQFFGPGTRLTVL.

This chain links TRBV5-4 with TRBJ2-5; 8 bases are a match to TRBD1. The CDR3 covers 14 residues. J gave up 2 bases and V 4 bases, and 4 bases lay outside the gene matches. Looked up from germline, CDR1 is SGHNT and CDR2 is YYREEE (reference sequence). In DNA form, the CDR3 reads TGTGCCAGCAGCCTTGGGGACAGGCAAGAGACCCAGTACTTC. Encoded protein: CASSLGDRQETQYF. Complete variable domain (other parts from reference TRBV5-4 and TRBJ2-5): ETGVTQSPTHLIKTRGQQVTLRCSSQSGHNTVSWYQQALGQGPQFIFQYYREEENGRGNFPPRFSGLQFPNYSSELNVNALELDDSALYLCASSLGDRQETQYFGPGTRLLVL.

The rearrangement joins TRBV19 to TRBJ2-3, with D perhaps TRBD2 (6 bases). V was pared by 4 bases and J by 5 bases, with 10 bases between. Germline CDR1 and CDR2: LNHDA and SQIVND (reference sequence). This CDR3 has 13 residues. For the CDR3, the DNA is TGTGCCAGTAGTAGAAGGAGGGGAGATACGCAGTATTTT. It translates to CASSRRRGDTQYF. The whole variable domain, filled in from reference TRBV19 and TRBJ2-3, reads DGGITQSPKYLFRKEGQNVTLSCEQNLNHDAMYWYRQDPGQGLRLIYYSQIVNDFQKGDIAEGYSVSREKKESFPLTVTSAQKNPTAFYLCASSRRRGDTQYFGPGTRLTVL.

CDR3 in DNA: TGTGCCATCAGTGAGATCCTGGGGACTGAAGCTTTCTTT. It is translated as CAISEILGTEAFF. The chain combines TRBV10-3 with TRBJ1-1; D is unresolved. Germline CDR1 is ENHRY and CDR2 is SYGVKD. V lost 2 bases and J lost 5, with 9 bases in between. This CDR3 spans 13 amino acids.

The V gene is TRBV7-8, the J gene TRBJ1-3; D remains unclear. CDR3 length: 16 amino acids. The germline V gene has CDR1 SGHVS and CDR2 FQNEAQ. V was shortened by 1 base and J by 0 bases, with 10 bases between the two germline ends. The CDR3 protein is CASSLGGTLSGNTIYF. The CDR3, as DNA: TGTGCCAGCAGCTTAGGAGGAACCCTCTCTGGAAACACCATATATTTT. Full variable domain (rest looked up from reference TRBV7-8 and TRBJ1-3): GAGVSQSPRYKVAKRGQDVALRCDPISGHVSLFWYQQALGQGPEFLTYFQNEAQLDKSGLPSDRFFAERPEGSVSTLKIQRTQQEDSAVYLCASSLGGTLSGNTIYFGEGSWLTVV.

The rearrangement joins TRBV5-1 to TRBJ2-5; D is unresolved. V gave up 0 bases and J gave up 7 bases, with 13 bases separating them. The CDR3 totals 14 residues. From germline, CDR1 is SGHRS and CDR2 YFSETQ. The chain's CDR3 is CASSLGGNLGTQYF. Written as DNA, the CDR3 is TGCGCCAGCAGCTTGGGGGGAAACCTTGGGACCCAGTACTTC.

This chain connects TRBV20-1 to TRBJ2-7; D gene unclear. The CDR3 extends over 10 amino acids. V was clipped by 5 bases and J by 3 bases, with 5 bases between them. CDR1 and CDR2 from the germline V gene are DFQATT and SNEGSKA (reference sequence). The CDR3 protein is CSAHLYEQYF. In DNA form, the CDR3 reads TGCAGTGCTCATCTCTACGAGCAGTACTTC.

The V gene is TRBV9, the J gene TRBJ2-7; D unclear. Per germline, CDR1 SGDLS and CDR2 YYNGEE. V shed 4 bases and J shed 3 bases, with 17 bases lying between them. The CDR3 runs to 15 residues. The CDR3, as DNA: TGTGCCAGCAGCACAGACCGGGCAAACCACTACGAGCAGTACTTC. Amino acid sequence: CASSTDRANHYEQYF.

The rearrangement uses TRBV9 and TRBJ2-7, with 11 bases identical to TRBD1. The junction had 6 bases not matched to a gene; V was cut back by 4 bases and J by 6 bases. The CDR3 is 14 amino acids. In germline, CDR1 is SGDLS, CDR2 YYNGEE. CDR3 residues: CASSTGQGALEQYF. The CDR3 DNA reads as TGTGCCAGCAGCACCGGACAGGGGGCCCTCGAGCAGTACTTC.

The genes are TRBV20-1 and TRBJ2-1; a possible D gene is TRBD2 (6 bases). The germline V gene has CDR1 DFQATT and CDR2 SNEGSKA (reference sequence). V was pared by 5 bases and J by 9 bases, with 11 bases between. The CDR3 is 11 amino acids. The CDR3 region has the DNA TGCAGTGCTCCCGGCGGGACTGAGCAGTTCTTC. It codes for CSAPGGTEQFF.

This clone showed up just once. This chain connects TRBV7-8 to TRBJ2-2, with TRBD2 matching over 9 bases. This CDR3 spans 20 amino acids. The trim removed 1 base at V and 2 bases at J, leaving 14 bases unmatched. Germline CDR1 and CDR2: SGHVS and FQNEAQ. CDR3 sequence: CASSLVFGRKREANTGELFF. The CDR3 coding sequence is TGTGCCAGCAGCTTAGTTTTTGGGCGAAAGCGGGAGGCTAACACCGGGGAGCTGTTTTTT.

The chain links TRBV11-1 to TRBJ2-5; 7 positions agree with TRBD1. Germline V CDR1 and CDR2: SGHAT, FQDESV (reference sequence). The CDR3 runs 14 residues. Trimming cost V 5 bases and J 1 base; bases outside gene matches: 4. DNA for the CDR3: TGTGCCAGCAGCCTCCGGGACAGCCAAGAGACCCAGTACTTC. This sequence encodes CASSLRDSQETQYF. Full variable domain (outside the CDR3, taken from reference TRBV11-1 and TRBJ2-5): EAEVAQSPRYKITEKSQAVAFWCDPISGHATLYWYRQILGQGPELLVQFQDESVVDDSQLPKDRFSAERLKGVDSTLKIQPAELGDSAMYLCASSLRDSQETQYFGPGTRLLVL.

The genes are TRBV28 and TRBJ1-1; D possibly corresponds to TRBD1 (6 bases). Germline V gene lookup returns CDR1 MDHEN and CDR2 SYDVKM. The CDR3 totals 15 residues. Trimming removed 6 bases from V and 4 bases from J, with 18 bases in between. The CDR3 region is CASSPGTSRGTEAFF. The CDR3 nucleotides are TGTGCCAGCAGCCCAGGGACATCCCGGGGCACTGAAGCTTTCTTT.

The V call is TRBV2, the J call TRBJ1-2, with 9 bases lining up with TRBD1. The V gene's germline CDR1 is SNHLY and CDR2 FYNNEI. Unmatched junction bases numbered 4, after V lost 7 bases and J lost 1 base. The CDR3 is made up of 14 amino acids. The CDR3, as DNA: TGTGCCAGCAAGGGACAGGGTCATAACTATGGCTACACCTTC. Its translation: CASKGQGHNYGYTF.

CDR3 DNA sequence: TGTGCCAGCAGTTACGTCTTGGTGCTCAATGAGCAGTTCTTC. This gives the protein CASSYVLVLNEQFF. The chain couples TRBV6-2 or TRBV6-3 to TRBJ2-1, with unresolved D. Germline CDR1 MNHEY, CDR2 SVGEGT. V was cut by 2 bases and J by 6 bases, with 11 bases left in between. This CDR3 contains 14 residues.

The chain couples TRBV4-1 to TRBJ2-3; D may match TRBD1 or TRBD2 (5 bases each). Trimming removed 5 bases at V and 6 bases at J, with 15 bases between. The CDR3 covers 14 residues. Germline V gives CDR1 MGHRA, CDR2 YSYEKL. The chain's CDR3 is CASSGSNGADTQYF. As DNA, the CDR3 is TGCGCCAGCAGCGGGTCTAACGGGGCGGATACGCAGTATTTT.

The gene calls are TRBV6-5 and TRBJ1-5; 9 nucleotides agree with TRBD1. CDR1 MNHEY and CDR2 SVGAGI come from the germline V gene. Trimming cost V 6 bases and J 7 bases; bases outside gene matches: 4. The CDR3 runs 13 residues. Here the CDR3 reads CASSETGGQPQHF. The CDR3 DNA sequence: TGTGCCAGCAGCGAGACAGGGGGACAGCCCCAGCATTTT.

J is TRBJ2-1 and V is TRBV9; a possible D gene is TRBD2 (6 bases). The CDR3 runs 16 residues. Germline CDR1 SGDLS, CDR2 YYNGEE. Trimming stripped 1 base from V and 4 bases from J, with 15 bases between. CDR3 in amino acids: CASSVNPLAKYNEQFF. CDR3 bases: TGTGCCAGCAGCGTAAATCCGCTAGCGAAGTACAATGAGCAGTTCTTC.

This chain connects TRBV30 to TRBJ1-4, with a tentative D call TRBD1 (5 bases). Germline CDR1 GTSNPN, CDR2 SVGIG (reference sequence). V was clipped by 2 bases and J by 3 bases, with 13 bases between them. The CDR3 totals 15 residues. CDR3 nucleotide sequence: TGTGCCTGGAGTTTGGGGGGGGTGTCTAATGAAAAACTGTTTTTT. This sequence encodes CAWSLGGVSNEKLFF.

The chain is built from TRBV10-3 and TRBJ1-3, with TRBD1 matching 9 bases. CDR3 length: 15 amino acids. Trimming at V came to 6 bases and at J to 2 bases, leaving 5 bases not matched to a gene. Per germline, CDR1 ENHRY and CDR2 SYGVKD. CDR3 in amino acids: CAIRPDRGAGNTIYF. CDR3 sequence (DNA): TGTGCCATCAGACCGGACAGGGGTGCTGGAAACACCATATATTTT.

The chain links TRBV5-5 to TRBJ1-5, with TRBD1 as a possible D gene (6 bases). The germline V gene encodes CDR1 SGHKS and CDR2 YYEKEE (reference sequence). Deletions cut 4 bases from V and 5 bases from J, with 13 bases between. There are 14 residues in the CDR3. The CDR3 DNA follows: TGTGCCAGCAGCAACGACAGGATCCATCAGCCCCAGCATTTT. Residues: CASSNDRIHQPQHF.

The chain combines TRBV10-2 with TRBJ2-7; 8 positions agree with TRBD1. The trim removed 2 bases at V and 5 bases at J, leaving 2 bases unmatched. The germline V gene encodes CDR1 WSHSY and CDR2 SAAADI. The CDR3 totals 13 residues. CDR3 in amino acids: CASSEGQGNEQYF. The CDR3 coding sequence is TGCGCCAGCAGTGAGGGACAGGGCAACGAGCAGTACTTC.

The J gene is TRBJ2-2, the V gene TRBV5-5, with no clear D. The V end lost 4 bases, the J end lost 6 bases, and 16 bases lay between the germline ends. The CDR3 extends over 15 amino acids. CDR1 SGHKS and CDR2 YYEKEE come from the germline V gene (reference sequence). CDR3 coding DNA: TGTGCCAGCAGCCCGGGCCCTCAGAAGGCCGGGGAGCTGTTTTTT. It specifies CASSPGPQKAGELFF.